This T cell receptor (beta chain) was recorded in a study of T cell responses to AZD1222 COVID-19 vaccine. Whole-study context: Second-dose intervals near 4 or 12 weeks were combined.

Profiling relied on immunoSEQ multiplex PCR, and the TCRdb table lists in-frame clones only, not all of them. The data hold around 130,000 clones, with 88% observed a single time. Concerning this clone: The antigen is not known.

General study points: Seropositive at baseline were only a handful of AZD1222 recipients. The donors showed a predominance of white British ancestry and of females, with possible underestimation of clonal diversity.

In germline, CDR1 is MNHEY, CDR2 SMNVEV (reference sequence). J was trimmed by 3 bases and V by 5 bases; bases with no gene match: 9. This CDR3 has 16 amino acids. The TCR comes from an adult in good health. The sample consisted of peripheral blood, taken on day 0 of AZD1222 vaccination. V is TRBV27 and J is TRBJ1-1; 10 bases fit TRBD1. In nucleotides, the CDR3 is TGTGCCAGCAGTATTCGGACAGGGGGGGGATACACTGAAGCTTTCTTT. Its protein is CASSIRTGGGYTEAFF.